These 14 T cell receptor beta chains came from one sample sequenced in a study of cytomegalovirus exposure and HLA in healthy donors. Some clones are missing from TCRdb's copy, which holds only in-frame ones; the method was immunoSEQ multiplex PCR. The profile shows over 200,000 clones, approximately 87% of them singletons. Sequenced material: PBMCs. The receptors stem from a woman aged 18-29 years in good health and CMV-seronegative.

This clone was observed a single time. The CDR3 DNA reads as TGTGCCAGCAGCGTAGTAGGGGAGGCCACCTACGAGCAGTACTTC. This translates into CASSVVGEATYEQYF. The chain links TRBV9 to TRBJ2-7; D might be TRBD2 (6 bases). CDR3 length: 15 residues. Germline V CDR1 and CDR2: SGDLS, YYNGEE. V was pared by 0 bases and J by 2 bases, with 12 bases between.

The V and J genes are TRBV9 and TRBJ2-5, with 12 bases that match TRBD1. The CDR3 contains 15 residues. Germline-derived CDR1 and CDR2 are SGDLS and YYNGEE. V lost 3 bases to trimming and J lost 5 bases; unmatched junction nucleotides: 5. Written as DNA, the CDR3 is TGTGCCAGCAGCGCGGGACAGGGGGCGAGCGAGACCCAGTACTTC. It encodes CASSAGQGASETQYF.

CDR3 protein: CASSLGGRAGPQHF. The CDR3, as DNA: TGTGCCAGCAGCTTGGGCGGCCGGGCAGGGCCCCAGCATTTT. The V call is TRBV5-6, the J call TRBJ1-5, with D unclear. The germline V gene has CDR1 SGHDT and CDR2 YYEEEE. The CDR3 has 14 residues. The ends were cut back, 0 bases at V and 9 bases at J, with 13 bases in the middle. Full variable domain (remainder filled in from reference TRBV5-6 and TRBJ1-5): DAGVTQSPTHLIKTRGQQVTLRCSPKSGHDTVSWYQQALGQGPQFIFQYYEEEERQRGNFPDRFSGHQFPNYSSELNVNALLLGDSALYLCASSLGGRAGPQHFGDGTRLSIL.

The chain couples TRBV27 to TRBJ2-3; 8 bases agree with TRBD2. The V gene end was trimmed by 2 bases and the J gene end by 1 base; junction bases not matched to a gene: 11. Germline values: CDR1 MNHEY, CDR2 SMNVEV (reference sequence). This CDR3 has 18 residues. The CDR3 coding sequence is TGTGCCAGCAGTTTAAGGGTTACTAGCGGAGGGCGCACAGATACGCAGTATTTT. It is translated as CASSLRVTSGGRTDTQYF.

This chain links TRBV6-5 with TRBJ1-1; maybe TRBD1 (6 bases). Germline loops: CDR1 MNHEY, CDR2 SVGAGI. The ends were cut back, 0 bases at V and 4 bases at J, with 15 bases in the middle. CDR3 length equals 16 residues. The CDR3 reads CASSYSTVGGTTEAFF. Written as DNA, the CDR3 is TGTGCCAGCAGTTACTCGACGGTAGGGGGGACCACTGAAGCTTTCTTT.

The J gene is TRBJ1-6, the V gene TRBV29-1; no firm D call. Trimming took off 4 bases at V and 3 bases at J, with 7 bases between the two ends. From germline, CDR1 is SQVTM and CDR2 ANQGSEA. This CDR3 spans 13 amino acids. The CDR3 here is CSVGFSYNSPLHF. The CDR3 bases are TGCAGCGTTGGATTCAGCTATAATTCACCCCTCCACTTT.

The chain uses TRBV7-3 and TRBJ2-3; weak D call: TRBD2 (5 bases). The CDR3 spans 14 residues. The V end lost 2 bases, the J end lost 3 bases, and 9 bases lay between the germline ends. From germline, CDR1 is SGHTA and CDR2 FQGTGA. CDR3 amino acids: CASSLDGNTDTQYF. The CDR3 bases are TGTGCCAGCAGCTTAGACGGGAATACAGATACGCAGTATTTT.

The rearrangement links TRBV27 to TRBJ2-5; no clear D. This CDR3 has 13 amino acids. CDR1 MNHEY and CDR2 SMNVEV come from the germline V gene (reference sequence). Trimming removed 0 bases from V and 5 bases from J, with 7 bases in between. Written as DNA, the CDR3 is TGTGCCAGCAGTTTATCGTTGGGGGAGACCCAGTACTTC. Amino acids: CASSLSLGETQYF.

The chain joins TRBV30 to TRBJ1-3; D might be TRBD1 (6 bases). The length of the CDR3 is 18 residues. The ends were cut back, 2 bases at V and 0 bases at J, with 20 bases in the middle. Germline CDR1 reads GTSNPN; CDR2 reads SVGIG (reference sequence). CDR3 in amino acids: CAWSLRQADPFSGNTIYF. In DNA form, the CDR3 reads TGTGCCTGGAGTCTCAGACAGGCCGATCCTTTCTCTGGAAACACCATATATTTT. Full variable domain (remainder filled in from reference TRBV30 and TRBJ1-3): SQTIHQWPATLVQPVGSPLSLECTVEGTSNPNLYWYRQAAGRGLQLLFYSVGIGQISSEVPQNLSASRPQDRQFILSSKKLLLSDSGFYLCAWSLRQADPFSGNTIYFGEGSWLTVV.

This clone appeared once. This rearrangement joins TRBV28 to TRBJ2-3, with 12 bases fitting TRBD2. Germline assignment: CDR1 MDHEN and CDR2 SYDVKM. The trim removed 2 bases at V and 14 bases at J, leaving 2 bases unmatched. The CDR3 extends over 12 amino acids. CDR3 coding DNA: TGTGCCAGCAGTTTAATGGGACTAGCGGGGTATTTT. It specifies CASSLMGLAGYF. The entire variable domain, with the rest obtained from reference TRBV28 and TRBJ2-3, is as follows: DVKVTQSSRYLVKRTGEKVFLECVQDMDHENMFWYRQDPGLGLRLIYFSYDVKMKEKGDIPEGYSVSREKKERFSLILESASTNQTSMYLCASSLMGLAGYFGPGTRLTVL.

This clone has a handful of counts. The CDR3 DNA reads TGCGCCAGCAGCTACCCAGGCGGGAAGTCCTACAATGAGCAGTTCTTC. It is translated as CASSYPGGKSYNEQFF. This chain uses TRBV5-1 with TRBJ2-1; TRBD2 might be the D (6 bases). The CDR3 is 16 residues long. With 3 bases removed from V and 1 base from J, the gap between germline ends came to 14 bases. The germline CDR1 and CDR2 sequences are SGHRS and YFSETQ.

The chain recombines TRBV5-1 with TRBJ2-7; a weak D match, TRBD1 (6 bases). There are 14 residues in the CDR3. Looked up from germline, CDR1 is SGHRS and CDR2 is YFSETQ. V lost 4 bases to trimming and J lost 4 bases, with 15 bases between them. DNA of the CDR3: TGCGCCAGCAGCATTGGACAGTCCGGGTACGAGCAGTACTTC. Encoded protein: CASSIGQSGYEQYF.

Written as DNA, the CDR3 is TGTGCCAGCAGCTTAGCGGCGGGGGGGCGCACAGATACGCAGTATTTT. It encodes CASSLAAGGRTDTQYF. V usage is TRBV13 and J usage is TRBJ2-3; 9 bases agree with TRBD2. This CDR3 region has 16 residues. V shed 1 base, J shed 1 base, and the junction held 3 bases outside the gene matches. The germline CDR1 and CDR2 sequences are PRHDT and FYEKMQ (reference sequence).

The V and J genes are TRBV15 and TRBJ2-3; tentative D call: TRBD2 (5 bases). This CDR3 is 15 amino acids long. V was shortened by 5 bases and J by 2 bases, with 14 bases between the two germline ends. The V gene's germline CDR1 is LNHNV and CDR2 YYDKDF (reference sequence). The CDR3 bases are TGTGCCACCAGCCCCCGGGATTCCCTCACAGATACGCAGTATTTT. It yields the protein CATSPRDSLTDTQYF. Full variable domain (outside the CDR3, taken from reference TRBV15 and TRBJ2-3): DAMVIQNPRYQVTQFGKPVTLSCSQTLNHNVMYWYQQKSSQAPKLLFHYYDKDFNNEADTPDNFQSRRPNTSFCFLDIRSPGLGDTAMYLCATSPRDSLTDTQYFGPGTRLTVL.